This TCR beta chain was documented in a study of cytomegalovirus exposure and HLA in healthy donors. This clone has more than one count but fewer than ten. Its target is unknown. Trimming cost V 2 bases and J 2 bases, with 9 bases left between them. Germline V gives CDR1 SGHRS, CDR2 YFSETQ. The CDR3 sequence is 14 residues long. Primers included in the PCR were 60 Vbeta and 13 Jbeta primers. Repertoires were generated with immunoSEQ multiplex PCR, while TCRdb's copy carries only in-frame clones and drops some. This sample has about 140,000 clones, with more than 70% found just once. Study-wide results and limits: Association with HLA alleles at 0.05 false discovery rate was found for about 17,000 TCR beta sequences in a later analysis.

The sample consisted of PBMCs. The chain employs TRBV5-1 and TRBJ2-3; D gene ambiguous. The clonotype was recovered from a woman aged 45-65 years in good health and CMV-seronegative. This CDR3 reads CASSFGQLTDTQYF. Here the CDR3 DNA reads TGCGCCAGCAGCTTTGGGCAGCTCACAGATACGCAGTATTTT.